The T cell receptor beta chain under discussion was sequenced for a study of T cell responses to AZD1222 COVID-19 vaccine. Sequencing was performed with immunoSEQ multiplex PCR; in TCRdb, only in-frame clones are kept and a portion is missing. The sample has about 150,000 clones; about 90% are singletons. Second-dose schedules of about 4 or about 12 weeks were combined. Concerning this clone itself: Its antigen remains unknown.

V gave up 2 bases and J gave up 3 bases, with 12 bases separating them. The germline CDR1 and CDR2 sequences are SGHTA and FQGNSA. CDR3 length equals 15 residues. The study's findings and limits: There were repertoire samples only from the period after the peak T cell response. Seropositive at baseline were only a handful of AZD1222 recipients.

The sample consisted of peripheral blood, taken 28 days after the second AZD1222 dose. This chain joins TRBV7-2 and TRBJ2-3, with D perhaps matching TRBD2 (6 bases). This TCR derives from an adult who received the AZD1222 COVID-19 vaccine. CDR3 amino acids: CASSLSRGGTDTQYF. Written as DNA, the CDR3 is TGTGCCAGCAGCTTATCGCGGGGTGGGACAGATACGCAGTATTTT.